This T cell receptor (beta chain) was captured in a study of neoadjuvant nivolumab and ipilimumab in lung cancer. As for the study in general: The combination arm added day-1 ipilimumab 1 mg/kg to nivolumab 3 mg/kg on days 1, 15, 29.

Study-wide findings and caveats: Resected tumors had greater TCR richness and clonality than uninvolved lung. TCR sequencing covered a small number of samples. Resected-tumor TCR richness correlated positively with pretherapy blood richness.

This clone was seen only a few times. Its antigen is not identified. The table came from immunoSEQ multiplex PCR; TCRdb's copy has only in-frame clones and leaves some out. Seen here are tens of thousands of clones, around 86% observed once, and the top ten hold about 8.1%. Looked up from germline, CDR1 is GTSNPN and CDR2 is SVGIG (reference sequence). This CDR3 region has 12 residues. V was pared by 2 bases and J by 6 bases, with 11 bases between. The chain joins TRBV30 to TRBJ2-7; D remains unclear. The input for sequencing was tumor tissue, taken after neoadjuvant nivolumab, alone or with ipilimumab, at or shortly before surgery. The sequence was obtained from an adult with non-small cell lung cancer. The CDR3, as DNA: TGTGCCTGGAGTCCTAGTCCCCCCGAGCAGTACTTC. This sequence encodes CAWSPSPPEQYF. Filled out from reference TRBV30 and TRBJ2-7, the complete variable domain reads SQTIHQWPATLVQPVGSPLSLECTVEGTSNPNLYWYRQAAGRGLQLLFYSVGIGQISSEVPQNLSASRPQDRQFILSSKKLLLSDSGFYLCAWSPSPPEQYFGPGTRLTVT.